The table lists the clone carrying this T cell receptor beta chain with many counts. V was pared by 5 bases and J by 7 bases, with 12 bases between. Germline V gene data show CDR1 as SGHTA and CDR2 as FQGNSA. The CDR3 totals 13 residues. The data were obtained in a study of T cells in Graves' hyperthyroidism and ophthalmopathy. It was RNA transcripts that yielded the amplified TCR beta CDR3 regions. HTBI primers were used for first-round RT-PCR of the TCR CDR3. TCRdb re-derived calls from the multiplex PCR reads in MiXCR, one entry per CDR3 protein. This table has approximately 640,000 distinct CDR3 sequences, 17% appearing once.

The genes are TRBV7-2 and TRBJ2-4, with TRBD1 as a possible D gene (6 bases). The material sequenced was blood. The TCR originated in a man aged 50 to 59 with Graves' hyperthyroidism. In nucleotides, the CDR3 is TGTGCCAGCAGCCAGAATCAGGGGAACATTCAGTACTTC. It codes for CASSQNQGNIQYF.